This is a list of T cell receptor beta chains from one sample in a study of cytomegalovirus exposure and HLA in healthy donors. Measured with immunoSEQ multiplex PCR; TCRdb has only the in-frame clones, and not every one. Of about 220,000 clones in the sample, about 89% were seen once. Sequenced sample: PBMCs. The receptors derive from a woman in her late teens or twenties in good health and CMV-seronegative. CDR3s leave out the opening cysteine and the closing phenylalanine or tryptophan.

TRBV6-1	ASSDLLNEQF
TRBV10-3	AISEARDRGYQETQY
TRBV6-6	ASSSHPQGVNGEQY
TRBV11-2	ASSLGTGAEQY
TRBV10-1	ASSVGHDYGYT
TRBV7-2	ASSLARHLNEQF
TRBV14	ASSPYGGGNTEAF
TRBV21-1	ASSKKKDRTGSGANVLT
TRBV7-8	ASSSGGLAGIYNEQF
TRBV9	ASSGYRDRGHPGELF
TRBV30	AWSRANEQY
TRBV6-1	ASSQEGNQPQH
TRBV18	ASSPPDSYNSPLH
TRBV10-1	ASRSSGTGANEQF
TRBV27	ASSPRQNSGANVLT
TRBV6-5	ASSYSRVGYGYT